Listed below are T cell receptor beta chains from one sample, sequenced in a study of blood T cell repertoires in COVID-19. Only in-frame clones appear in the TCRdb table, and some are missing; sequencing was by immunoSEQ multiplex PCR. The sample consists of nearly 350,000 clones, around 91% of them appearing once. The sample consisted of peripheral blood. The receptor set was obtained from a woman aged 18-30 years who had recovered from COVID-19. Both conserved end residues are part of each CDR3. Each record gives: CDR3 DNA, CDR3 protein, J gene, clone size, V gene, D gene. The D gene is left open where the match is weak. Size is stated for part of the rows, as once, few or many counts, or as a class when the clone is expanded.

TGTGCCACCAGCAGAGATATAGCGGTGAAAAACATTCAGTACTTC	CATSRDIAVKNIQYF	TRBJ2-4	-	TRBV15	-
TGTGCCAGCTCACCAGAGGAACAGGGCAACACTGAAGCTTTCTTT	CASSPEEQGNTEAFF	TRBJ1-1	-	TRBV18	-
TGTGCCAGCTCACCAGTTACGGTCCGCATGAACACTGAAGCTTTCTTT	CASSPVTVRMNTEAFF	TRBJ1-1	-	TRBV18	-
TGTGCCAGCAGCCCTGGATCCGGGGATCTACAATTGATGAATGAGCAGTTCTTC	CASSPGSGDLQLMNEQFF	TRBJ2-1	-	TRBV21-1	-
TGTGCCAGCAGCTTAGAGGGGAACGCTGAAGCTTTCTTT	CASSLEGNAEAFF	TRBJ1-1	-	TRBV7-2	-
TGCGCCAGCACGGTAAAGACAGGGAACACCGGGGAGCTGTTTTTT	CASTVKTGNTGELFF	TRBJ2-2	few	TRBV10-2	-
TGTGCCAGCAGTTCAGGGGGGTTCACTGAAGCTTTCTTT	CASSSGGFTEAFF	TRBJ1-1	-	TRBV6-6	TRBD1
TGTGCCAGCAGCTACGTGGGAGCTAACACCGGGGAGCTGTTTTTT	CASSYVGANTGELFF	TRBJ2-2	-	TRBV7-8	-
TGCGCCAGCAGCCAGATGGGGGGAGGGACGAACTATGGCTACACCTTC	CASSQMGGGTNYGYTF	TRBJ1-2	-	TRBV4-3	-
TGTGCCAGCAGCTCGAGACTAGCGGGAGCCCGTACAGATACGCAGTATTTT	CASSSRLAGARTDTQYF	TRBJ2-3	-	TRBV13	TRBD2
TGTGCCAGCAGCCCGGACAGAGTCTATGGCTACACCTTC	CASSPDRVYGYTF	TRBJ1-2	-	TRBV5-4	-
TGCGCCAGCAGCCCGAGCGGGAGTATTTCCTACAATGAGCAGTTCTTC	CASSPSGSISYNEQFF	TRBJ2-1	-	TRBV5-1	TRBD2
TGTGCCAGCAGCCGAAGAGTCGTAGATGAACTGTTTTTT	CASSRRVVDELFF	TRBJ1-4	once	TRBV6-2/TRBV6-3	-
TGTGCCAGCATGAGGAAAGAGACCCAGTACTTC	CASMRKETQYF	TRBJ2-5	-	TRBV6-6	-
TGTGCCAGCAGTGAAGTCCGCCCCCGGGGCTATGGCTACACCTTC	CASSEVRPRGYGYTF	TRBJ1-2	-	TRBV6-1	-
TGTGCCAGCAGCTTAGTATCCTTTTACAATGAGCAGTTCTTC	CASSLVSFYNEQFF	TRBJ2-1	once	TRBV7-2	-
TGTGCCACCAGTGAATCCGGATTAGCGGGAGCAGATACGCAGTATTTT	CATSESGLAGADTQYF	TRBJ2-3	once	TRBV24-1	TRBD2
TGTGCCAGCAGCTTACATAGCCATGAGCAGTTCTTC	CASSLHSHEQFF	TRBJ2-1	once	TRBV11-2	-
TGTGCCAGCAGCCTTTGGACCGGGACTCCCTCCTACAATGAGCAGTTCTTC	CASSLWTGTPSYNEQFF	TRBJ2-1	-	TRBV5-8	-
TGCGCCAGCCAGGGGGCAACTAATGAAAAACTGTTTTTT	CASQGATNEKLFF	TRBJ1-4	-	TRBV5-1	TRBD1
TGCGCCAGCAGCCAAGATACGAGCCCGGGCCGGGGAGGTACGCAGTATTTT	CASSQDTSPGRGGTQYF	TRBJ2-3	once	TRBV4-3	-
TGTGCCAGCAGCTCTGGACTAGCGGGATTTCAAGATACGCAGTATTTT	CASSSGLAGFQDTQYF	TRBJ2-3	-	TRBV7-2	TRBD2
TGTGCCAGCAGCCGAGGATTCACCGGGGAGAACTATGGCTACACCTTC	CASSRGFTGENYGYTF	TRBJ1-2	-	TRBV5-4	-
TGTGCCAGCAGCTTGGGTAGCGGGGCGAGCTCCTACAATGAGCAGTTCTTC	CASSLGSGASSYNEQFF	TRBJ2-1	once	TRBV5-4	TRBD2
TGTGCCAGCAGTTTACGCAGGGGAGAGACCCAGTACTTC	CASSLRRGETQYF	TRBJ2-5	-	TRBV12-3/TRBV12-4	-
TGTGCCAGCAGCCGAGGCTGGGGACTAGCGGGAGGGAACGCCTACAATGAGCAGTTCTTC	CASSRGWGLAGGNAYNEQFF	TRBJ2-1	-	TRBV7-8	TRBD2
TGTGCCAGCAGTGGGGAGGTCCAAGAGACCCAGTACTTC	CASSGEVQETQYF	TRBJ2-5	-	TRBV2	-
TGTGCCAGTAGTATAACGAGGGGGGGTAATCAGCCCCAGCATTTT	CASSITRGGNQPQHF	TRBJ1-5	-	TRBV19	-
TGTGCCACCAGCGCCGGGACACCCGCTAACTATGGCTACACCTTC	CATSAGTPANYGYTF	TRBJ1-2	-	TRBV15	-
TGTGCCAGTAGTTCGGGGGGGAGCTATGGCTACACCTTC	CASSSGGSYGYTF	TRBJ1-2	few	TRBV19	-
TGTGCCAGCAGCTTGGACAGGGAAGGTAAACTGTTTTTT	CASSLDREGKLFF	TRBJ1-4	-	TRBV7-9	TRBD1
TGTGCCAGCTCTCCCTCGTCCGGGGAGAACTACAATGAGCAGTTCTTC	CASSPSSGENYNEQFF	TRBJ2-1	-	TRBV18	-
TGCAGTGCTAGTTACAGGGGATTTGGAACTAATGAAAAACTGTTTTTT	CSASYRGFGTNEKLFF	TRBJ1-4	-	TRBV20-1	TRBD1
TGTGCCAGCAGGGGACTAGGTAGAAATGAGCAGTTCTTC	CASRGLGRNEQFF	TRBJ2-1	-	TRBV6-5	TRBD2
TGTGCCACCCGCCGGGAAAACAGGGCGAACACCGGGGAGCTGTTTTTT	CATRRENRANTGELFF	TRBJ2-2	-	TRBV10-3	-
TGCAGCGGGGCGGGTCTCCCGGGAGGAGAGACCCAGTACTTC	CSGAGLPGGETQYF	TRBJ2-5	-	TRBV29-1	TRBD2
TGTGCCTGGCGGGACACTGAAGCTTTCTTT	CAWRDTEAFF	TRBJ1-1	-	TRBV30	-
TGTGCCAGCAGCTTATCAGCGGGTTGGGGTGGCTACACCTTC	CASSLSAGWGGYTF	TRBJ1-2	-	TRBV7-2	-
TGTGCCAGTAGTATTGGGCCCCCCAATTCACCCCTCCACTTT	CASSIGPPNSPLHF	TRBJ1-6	once	TRBV19	-
TGTGCCAGCAGCCAAACAGGGGGCTGGGCAGATACGCAGTATTTT	CASSQTGGWADTQYF	TRBJ2-3	-	TRBV14	TRBD1
TGTGCCAGCTGGGTAGGGGATGAGCAGTTCTTC	CASWVGDEQFF	TRBJ2-1	-	TRBV7-4	-
TGTGCCAGCAGCGCTCTAGCGGGAGGGCCTACGGAAGGGGAGACCCAGTACTTC	CASSALAGGPTEGETQYF	TRBJ2-5	-	TRBV9	TRBD2
TGCGCCAGCAGCTTGCAGCTAGCGGGAGGAGATACGCAGTATTTT	CASSLQLAGGDTQYF	TRBJ2-3	-	TRBV5-1	TRBD2
TGTGCCAGCAGCCCGTCAGGGGGCACTGGCCCCCTCCACTTT	CASSPSGGTGPLHF	TRBJ1-6	-	TRBV7-6	TRBD1
TGTGCCACCAGCATGGGACTAGCGGGAGTCCCCGGCCAAGAGACCCAGTACTTC	CATSMGLAGVPGQETQYF	TRBJ2-5	once	TRBV15	TRBD2
TGCAGCGTTGAAGATCGGTTCTCCCAGGGTATGAACACTGAAGCTTTCTTT	CSVEDRFSQGMNTEAFF	TRBJ1-1	-	TRBV29-1	-